This TCR beta chain comes out of a study of T-cell reconstitution after alpha-beta-depleted transplantation in children. This clonotype was picked up a small number of times. Germline V gene data show CDR1 as DFQATT and CDR2 as SNEGSKA (reference sequence). The CDR3 is made up of 14 amino acids. V was shortened by 3 bases and J by 6 bases, with 16 bases between the two germline ends. Unique molecular identifiers were incorporated during preparation of the TCRbeta library. TCRdb itself ran the PCR reads through MiXCR, one entry per CDR3 protein. This sample has roughly 500,000 distinct CDR3 sequences, with around 18% found just once.

This chain joins TRBV20-1 and TRBJ2-3, with D perhaps TRBD1 or TRBD2 (5 bases each). The receptor was isolated from a human donor who donated a stem cell graft to a child with acute lymphoblastic leukemia. Sample: PBMCs from the stem cell graft donor, taken from the stem cell graft. The CDR3 region is CSASRGPPRDTQYF. The CDR3 DNA follows: TGCAGTGCTAGCCGGGGACCCCCGCGGGATACGCAGTATTTT.